This T cell receptor (beta chain) stems from a study of response to subunit inactivated influenza vaccine. From the RT-PCR reads, TCRdb called clonotypes with MiXCR, one entry per CDR3 protein. Among around 300,000 distinct CDR3 sequences, 20% to 25% were seen once, and the ten largest hold about a tenth. Study-level findings and limits: The study's authors posited that every seasonal influenza vaccination enlists few new T cells.

In the case of this clonotype: Its target is unknown.

Germline V gene data show CDR1 as SGHRS and CDR2 as YFSETQ. Trimming shortened V by 0 bases and J by 13 bases, and 8 bases separated the two germline ends. The CDR3 has 12 amino acids. The chain links TRBV5-1 to TRBJ2-6, with D unclear. The source of this sequence is a man aged 50 to 69 who received an inactivated influenza vaccine. Sequencing used PBMCs from blood, obtained roughly 20 months after vaccination. The CDR3 here is CASSLEFAVLTF. Here the CDR3 DNA reads TGCGCCAGCAGCTTGGAGTTCGCGGTCCTGACTTTC.